Sequencing of this T cell receptor (beta chain) was carried out in a study of neurological immune-mediated disorders (dated by TCRdb to the late 2010s). About the full investigation: The study compared peripheral blood TCR-beta repertoires of HTLV-I-associated myelopathy (HAM/TSP) patients, multiple sclerosis patients and healthy controls using UMI-based sequencing. The approximately 110 TCR-beta libraries included longitudinal samples, technical triplicates and paired sorted CD4+ and CD8+ T-cell subsets alongside PBMC samples. The cohort comprised 68 subjects: some 14 HAM/TSP patients, around 35 multiple sclerosis patients and about 20 healthy controls. Study-level results and caveats: TCR clonal expansion was greatest in HAM/TSP patients and smallest in MS patients, who ranked below even healthy controls. No identical CDR3 amino acid sequences were shared among expanded clones across subjects, suggesting private TCR-beta repertoires in all groups.

This clonotype was found many times. It lacks a known antigen. No quality values exist for individual bases; no much larger clone is one base distant. V was cut back by 0 bases and J by 3 bases, leaving a gap of 18 bases between them. Including the terminal cysteine and phenylalanine, the CDR3 comprises 18 residues. The read is trimmed to its CDR3 DNA, 54 bases read in frame from base 1. CDR1 SGHRS and CDR2 YFSETQ were looked up in the germline V gene. Blood bank volunteers in Maryland, USA served as the healthy controls. For the unsorted PBMC libraries, 2 million PBMCs were stored in RNAlater at -80 degrees C until RNA extraction and were used to generate the libraries. Peripheral blood was subjected to Ficoll-Hypaque density gradient centrifugation to isolate PBMCs, which were then cryopreserved in liquid nitrogen. cDNA synthesis used template-switch 5'RACE with a primer carrying a 10-nucleotide random unique molecular identifier tagging each TCR transcript. Each sequencing run produced over 200 million TCR-beta sequences covering 15-18 subjects. Total RNA was extracted with the RNeasy kit. Using the KAPA Real-time Library Amplification kit, TCR-beta VDJ regions were amplified with primers for the TCR constant region and the 5'RACE anchor. A first PCR added sample indexes and Illumina adaptors, and a second PCR then raised library yield. The roughly 650 bp TCR product was size-selected on a 2% E-gel SizeSelection system after Ampure bead purification. Before pooling, libraries had their quality checked on a Bioanalyzer, their concentration measured with Qubit, and their quantity determined with the Kapa Library Quantification kit. Paired-end 2 x 150 bp sequencing of the libraries was performed on an Illumina HiSeq 2500. To increase sequence diversity, roughly 24-30% phiX was spiked into each library pool. The original methods were these. The quality-filtered reads were processed with the UMI-based MiGEC pipeline, whose error correction step removed more than 90% of the raw TCR sequences. IMGT germline references were used for aligning VDJ genes, and each clonotype was defined as a unique CDR3 amino acid sequence together with its V-J genes. Clonal expansion, Shannon diversity and CDR3 relatedness were evaluated with VDJtools (CalcPairwiseDistances, ClusterSamples), while phylogenetic trees were built in CLCbio workbench. A clone was classed as expanded if it had 8 or more unique UMIs, a cutoff based on coefficient-of-variation modelling across technical triplicates. The public reads were reprocessed in TCRdb via fastp at Q25 and MiXCR, keeping in-frame beta chains. Each entry merges the rows of one CDR3 protein and shows their most common DNA and genes. The V and J calls here are based on TCRdb, not the publication. Here the sample has over 25,000 distinct CDR3 sequences; around 12% occur a single time. Of the sample, around 7.6% is held by the ten largest clones.

The receptor chain draws on TRBV5-1 and TRBJ1-4, with the D gene too uncertain to name. The clonotype originates from a man in his sixties in good health. The sequencing input was PBMCs. The DNA reads TGCGCCAGCAGCTTGGTCGTTGGAGGAACTGCACCTAATGAAAAACTGTTTTTT. Its translation is CASSLVVGGTAPNEKLFF.